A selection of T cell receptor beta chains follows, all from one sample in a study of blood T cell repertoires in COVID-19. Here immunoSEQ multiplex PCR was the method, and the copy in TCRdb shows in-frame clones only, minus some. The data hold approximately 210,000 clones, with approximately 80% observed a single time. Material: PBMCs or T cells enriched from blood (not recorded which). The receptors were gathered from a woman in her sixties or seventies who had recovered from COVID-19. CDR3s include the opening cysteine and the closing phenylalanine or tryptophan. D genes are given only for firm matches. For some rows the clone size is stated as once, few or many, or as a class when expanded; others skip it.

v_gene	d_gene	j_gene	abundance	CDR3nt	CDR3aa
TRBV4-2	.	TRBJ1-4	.	TGTGCCAGCAGCCGGGAGGGTTCTAATGAAAAACTGTTTTTT	CASSREGSNEKLFF
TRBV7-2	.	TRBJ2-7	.	TGTGCCAGCAGCTTAGTATCGAGCCCCAGGGCCTACGAGCAGTACTTC	CASSLVSSPRAYEQYF
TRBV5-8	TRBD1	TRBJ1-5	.	TGTGCCAGCAGTAGACAGGGATGGCAGCCCCAGCATTTT	CASSRQGWQPQHF
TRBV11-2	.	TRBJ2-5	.	TGTGCCAGCAGCTTAGCACCCAAGTCGGGGGAGACCCAGTACTTC	CASSLAPKSGETQYF
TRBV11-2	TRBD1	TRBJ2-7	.	TGTGCCAGCAGCTTAGGCCCCCCTAAGACAGGGCCCGAGCAGTACTTC	CASSLGPPKTGPEQYF
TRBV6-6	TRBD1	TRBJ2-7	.	TGTGCCAGCAGGACGGGACAGTCCTACGAGCAGTACTTC	CASRTGQSYEQYF
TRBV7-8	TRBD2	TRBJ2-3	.	TGTGCCAGCAGCAACGGACTAGCGGGAAACACAGATACGCAGTATTTT	CASSNGLAGNTDTQYF
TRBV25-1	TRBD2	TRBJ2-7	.	TGTGCCAGCAGTGAATACAAGCGGGGAAGCTACGAGCAGTACTTC	CASSEYKRGSYEQYF
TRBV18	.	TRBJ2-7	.	TGTGCCAGCTCACCCCGCCGGGGCTCCTACGAGCAGTACTTC	CASSPRRGSYEQYF
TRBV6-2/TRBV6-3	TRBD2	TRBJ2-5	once	TGTGCCAGCAGTACAGGGACTAGCGGGGTGGAGACCCAGTACTTC	CASSTGTSGVETQYF
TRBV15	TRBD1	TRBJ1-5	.	TGTGCCACCCATCCTGACGGGACAGGGTTTCAGCCCCAGCATTTT	CATHPDGTGFQPQHF
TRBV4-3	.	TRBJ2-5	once	TGCGCCAGCAGCCCTGTTCGGGGTAAAGGAGAGACCCAGTACTTC	CASSPVRGKGETQYF
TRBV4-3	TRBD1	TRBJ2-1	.	TGCGCCAGCAGCCAAGAAGGGACAGAAGACAATGAGCAGTTCTTC	CASSQEGTEDNEQFF
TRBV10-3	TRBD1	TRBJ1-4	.	TGTGCCATCAGTGGGGGACAGGGGGATGGTGAAAAACTGTTTTTT	CAISGGQGDGEKLFF
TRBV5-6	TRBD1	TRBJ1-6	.	TGTGCCAGCAGCTCTGCCGGGACAGGGGGGAATTCACCCCTCCACTTT	CASSSAGTGGNSPLHF
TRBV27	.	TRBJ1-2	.	TGTGCCAGCAGTCGATCCTCCAGGGGAATTGATGGCTACACCTTC	CASSRSSRGIDGYTF
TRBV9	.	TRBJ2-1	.	TGTGCCAGCAGCCCGCGGGACTGGGCCTACAATGAGCAGTTCTTC	CASSPRDWAYNEQFF
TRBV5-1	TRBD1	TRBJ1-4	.	TGCGCCAGCAGCTTGGCCCAGGACAGGGCAAGGGAACTGTTTTTT	CASSLAQDRARELFF
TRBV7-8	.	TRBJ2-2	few	TGTGCCAGCAGCTTAGTGGGCAGAACGAACACCGGGGAGCTGTTTTTT	CASSLVGRTNTGELFF
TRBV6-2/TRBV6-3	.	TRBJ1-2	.	TGTGCCAGCAGTTCGCCGACATCCGGCTATGGCTACACCTTC	CASSSPTSGYGYTF
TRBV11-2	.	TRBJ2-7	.	TGTGCCAGCAGCTTCGACCTGGGGCACAGACCTTCCTACGAGCAGTACTTC	CASSFDLGHRPSYEQYF
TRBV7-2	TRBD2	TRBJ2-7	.	TGTGCCAGCAGCTTAGCGACTAGCTGGGCCTACGAGCAGTACTTC	CASSLATSWAYEQYF
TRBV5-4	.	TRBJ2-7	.	TGTGCCAGCAGCCACACATCGTTCTACGAGCAGTACTTC	CASSHTSFYEQYF
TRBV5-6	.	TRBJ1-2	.	TGTGCCAGCAGCTTGGGCGGGCCTCAGAGTGGCTACACCTTC	CASSLGGPQSGYTF
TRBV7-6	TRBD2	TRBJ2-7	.	TGTGCCAGCTCCCAGCGGGAGGAGGCCGAGCAGTACTTC	CASSQREEAEQYF
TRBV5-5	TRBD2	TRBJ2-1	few	TGTGCCAGCAGCCAGGGACTAGTTTTCAATGAGCAGTTCTTC	CASSQGLVFNEQFF
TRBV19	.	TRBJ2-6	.	TGTGCCAGTAGTCAACAGGGCTCTGGGGCCAACGTCCTGACTTTC	CASSQQGSGANVLTF
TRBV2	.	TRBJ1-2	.	TGTGCCAGCAGTGAACGTGTTAACTATGGCTACACCTTC	CASSERVNYGYTF
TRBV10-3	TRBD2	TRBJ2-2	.	TGTGCCATCAGACCTAGCGGGGGGTCCCCGGTGAACACCGGGGAGCTGTTTTTT	CAIRPSGGSPVNTGELFF
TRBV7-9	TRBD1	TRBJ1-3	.	TGTGCCAGCAGCCCCAACAGGGGTAGCCTGGGCGCCATATATTTT	CASSPNRGSLGAIYF
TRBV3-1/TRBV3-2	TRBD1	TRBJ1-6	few	TGTGCCAGCAGCCCAGGGGGACAGTTTTATAATTCACCCCTCCACTTT	CASSPGGQFYNSPLHF
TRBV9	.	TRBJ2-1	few	TGTGCCAGCAGCGTAGGACAGGACGATGAGCAGTTCTTC	CASSVGQDDEQFF
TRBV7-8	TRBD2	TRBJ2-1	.	TGTGCCAGCAGCGGGGGGGTCAATGAGCAGTTCTTC	CASSGGVNEQFF
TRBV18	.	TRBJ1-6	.	TGTGCCAGCTCACCAGAGGCAGGGGAGAGGTCACCCCTCCACTTT	CASSPEAGERSPLHF
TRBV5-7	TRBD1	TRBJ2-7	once	TGTGCCAGCAGCGGACAGGAGACCTACGAGCAGTACTTC	CASSGQETYEQYF
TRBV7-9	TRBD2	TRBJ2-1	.	TGTGCCAGCAGACCGGGACTAGCGGGGGGTGAGCAGTTCTTC	CASRPGLAGGEQFF
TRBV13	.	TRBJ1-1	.	TGTGCCAGCAGCTCCCGCCCACAGGATTACCTTGAAGCTTTCTTT	CASSSRPQDYLEAFF